The 20 T cell receptor beta chains given below trace back to one sample, sequenced in a study of metastatic and nonmetastatic thyroid tumors. Thyroid surgery was preceded by no treatment in any patient. Using MiXCR, TCRdb reanalyzed the PCR reads. Of around 5,900 clones in the sample, 30% to 35% were seen once. The sample comprised tumor tissue. Receptors were obtained from a female donor with papillary thyroid cancer or a benign thyroid nodule (not recorded which). Some clones in this sample may be carry-over from other donors' samples.

The chain combines TRBV4-1 with TRBJ1-6; D uncertain. Deletions cut 3 bases from V and 10 bases from J, with 16 bases between. This CDR3 spans 15 amino acids. Per germline, CDR1 MGHRA and CDR2 YSYEKL. The CDR3 spells CASSHDGEFGSPLHF. The CDR3 coding sequence is TGCGCCAGCAGCCACGACGGGGAGTTTGGCTCACCCCTCCACTTT.

The rearrangement uses TRBV7-2 and TRBJ2-5, with TRBD2 as a possible D gene (5 bases). The CDR3 sequence is 13 residues long. V lost 3 bases to trimming and J lost 8 bases, with 13 bases between them. Germline values: CDR1 SGHTA, CDR2 FQGNSA. CDR3 region: CASSFLARQTQYF. CDR3 DNA sequence: TGTGCCAGCAGCTTTCTAGCCCGACAAACCCAGTACTTC.

As to this clone: Without the conserved terminal phenylalanine or tryptophan, this CDR3 likely stems from a read error. V and J are TRBV6-2 or TRBV6-3 and TRBJ1-1; 7 positions agree with TRBD1. The CDR3 extends over 13 amino acids. Germline-derived CDR1 and CDR2 are MNHEY and SVGEGT. The CDR3 loop reads CASRYPPGGEAFL. In nucleotides, the CDR3 is TGTGCCAGCCGTTATCCGCCAGGGGGAGAAGCTTTCCTT.

This clone has a single count. V gene TRBV20-1 combines with J gene TRBJ2-2, with 7 positions matching TRBD2. J gave up 6 bases and V 0 bases, and 1 base lay outside the gene matches. Germline V gene sequence: CDR1 DFQATT, CDR2 SNEGSKA (reference sequence). CDR3 length: 13 amino acids. CDR3: CSARETSPGELFF. The DNA of the CDR3 is TGCAGTGCTAGAGAGACTAGCCCCGGGGAGCTGTTTTTT.

This clone occurred a few times. The gene calls are TRBV6-1 and TRBJ1-1; D is perhaps TRBD1 (5 bases). Trimming left V 1 base short and J 6 bases short, with 15 bases between. Germline V gene data show CDR1 as MNHNS and CDR2 as SASEGT. This CDR3 has 15 amino acids. The CDR3 DNA reads as TGTGCCAGCAGTGAAGACCCAGGGACCCTTCCTGAAGCTTTCTTT. Protein sequence: CASSEDPGTLPEAFF.

The chain recombines TRBV7-3 with TRBJ1-6; D unclear. The CDR3 contains 14 residues. CDR1 SGHTA and CDR2 FQGTGA come from the germline V gene. Trimming took 1 base from V and 8 from J, leaving 9 bases between them. CDR3 sequence reads: CASSLRELDSPLHF. Here the CDR3 DNA reads TGTGCCAGCAGCTTAAGGGAACTGGATTCACCCCTCCACTTT. Full variable domain (outside the CDR3, taken from reference TRBV7-3 and TRBJ1-6): GAGVSQTPSNKVTEKGKYVELRCDPISGHTALYWYRQSLGQGPEFLIYFQGTGAADDSGLPNDRFFAVRPEGSVSTLKIQRTERGDSAVYLCASSLRELDSPLHFGNGTRLTVT.

The CDR3 spells CASRNPGGDYGYTF. Here the CDR3 DNA reads TGTGCCAGCAGGAACCCAGGGGGAGACTATGGCTACACCTTC. J is TRBJ1-2 and V is TRBV6-1, with 7 bases fitting TRBD1. The germline CDR1 and CDR2 sequences are MNHNS and SASEGT. This CDR3 is built from 14 residues. With V trimmed by 6 bases and J by 3 bases, 7 bases remained unmatched.

In the case of this clone: The germline gene is not matched at one end of the junction; a read error may be the cause. The chain's CDR3 is CASSDSKFAIPNQPQHF. CDR3 nucleotide sequence: TGTGCCAGCAGTGACTCGAAATTTGCCATCCCAAATCAGCCCCAGCATTTT. The chain has TRBV6-5 and TRBJ1-5; D call uncertain. Germline loops: CDR1 MNHEY, CDR2 SVGAGI. The CDR3 contains 17 residues.

This clone was recorded a few times. This chain uses TRBV12-3 or TRBV12-4 with TRBJ2-7, with a weak D call TRBD2 (7 bases). The V gene lost 3 bases and the J gene lost 7 bases, with 13 bases spanning the gap. The length of the CDR3 is 13 residues. This CDR3 reads CASSLRGGGEQYF. As DNA, the CDR3 is TGTGCCAGCAGTTTGAGGGGGGGCGGTGAGCAGTACTTC.

For the CDR3, the DNA is TGTGCCAGCAGCCCTGGACAGAATGAAGCTTTCTTT. Translation gives CASSPGQNEAFF. The chain combines TRBV2 with TRBJ1-1; tentatively, D is TRBD1 (6 bases). V was cut by 6 bases and J by 7 bases, with 12 bases left in between. The CDR3 has 12 amino acids. In germline, CDR1 is SNHLY, CDR2 FYNNEI.

The gene calls are TRBV11-3 and TRBJ2-2, with D possibly matching TRBD2 (6 bases). The germline V gene has CDR1 SGHNT and CDR2 YENEEA. This CDR3 is 16 amino acids long. V shed 5 bases and J shed 7 bases, with 20 bases lying between them. The CDR3 DNA reads as TGTGCCAGCAGCCCTGCGGGACCCATGGGGCTCGGGGAGCTGTTTTTT. This encodes CASSPAGPMGLGELFF.

In its sample, this clone was seen many times. At the DNA level, this CDR3 is encoded by other sequences in the same sample as well. V is TRBV27 and J is TRBJ2-3; D unresolved. This CDR3 region has 15 residues. Germline V CDR1 and CDR2: MNHEY, SMNVEV (reference sequence). Trimming removed 7 bases from V and 6 bases from J, with 20 bases in between. CDR3 DNA sequence: TGTGCCAGCACCTCTGACGCAGGAGCGTTTGATACGCAGTATTTT. Protein sequence: CASTSDAGAFDTQYF.

The rearrangement links TRBV18 to TRBJ1-5, with D uncertain. V lost 1 base and J lost 6, with 10 bases in between. Germline V gives CDR1 KGHSH, CDR2 LQKENI. This CDR3 spans 14 amino acids. This CDR3 reads CASSPQGRGQPQHF. DNA for the CDR3: TGTGCCAGCTCACCACAGGGTCGGGGTCAGCCCCAGCATTTT.

The CDR3 bases are TGTGCCTGGACGCAGACTGGGGCCAACGTCCTGACTTTC. It specifies CAWTQTGANVLTF. The V and J genes are TRBV30 and TRBJ2-6; D ambiguous. V dropped 4 bases and J dropped 2 bases, with 6 bases sitting between them. The CDR3 has 13 amino acids. Germline CDR1 and CDR2: GTSNPN and SVGIG (reference sequence).

This chain uses TRBV6-1 with TRBJ1-4; the D is unclear. The V end was cut by 2 bases, the J end by 8 bases, with 15 bases between. Germline CDR1 and CDR2: MNHNS and SASEGT. This CDR3 has 15 residues. The CDR3 DNA reads as TGTGCCAGCAGTGAAAGGAGGGATATTATGGAAAAACTGTTTTTT. It yields the protein CASSERRDIMEKLFF.

The chain employs TRBV7-6 and TRBJ2-7; 9 bases align to TRBD2. J was trimmed by 3 bases and V by 4 bases; bases with no gene match: 7. This CDR3 contains 15 residues. Germline assignment: CDR1 SGHVS and CDR2 FNYEAQ. The CDR3 sequence: CASSSSSSGVYEQYF. CDR3 coding DNA: TGTGCCAGCAGCTCCTCGTCTAGCGGGGTCTACGAGCAGTACTTC.

The chain recombines TRBV28 with TRBJ1-2; 9 nucleotides match TRBD1. Losses at the gene ends were 6 bases for V and 1 base for J; bases not matched to a gene: 12. The germline V gene encodes CDR1 MDHEN and CDR2 SYDVKM. CDR3 length: 17 amino acids. The CDR3 region has the DNA TGTGCCAGCAGCTCACTGGGACAGGGTGGTGATAACTATGGCTACACCTTC. Amino acids: CASSSLGQGGDNYGYTF.

Ten or more counts support this clone. The chain employs TRBV18 and TRBJ2-7; tentative D call: TRBD1 (5 bases). In germline, CDR1 is KGHSH, CDR2 LQKENI. The CDR3 totals 13 residues. V dropped 2 bases and J dropped 2 bases, with 7 bases sitting between them. CDR3 bases: TGTGCCAGCTCACCAGCAGGGACCTACGAGCAGTACTTC. It is translated as CASSPAGTYEQYF.

This clone is medium-sized (0.01 to 0.1%) in the sample. The chain recombines TRBV29-1 with TRBJ1-6; 8 positions agree with TRBD1. Germline-derived CDR1 and CDR2 are SQVTM and ANQGSEA. The length of the CDR3 is 13 residues. The ends lost 5 bases at V and 9 bases at J; junction bases unmatched: 6. The DNA for the CDR3 is TGCAGCGTTCGACAGGGGCAAAGTTCACCCCTCCACTTT. This gives the protein CSVRQGQSSPLHF.

Only a few counts were recorded for this clone. The chain has TRBV6-2 or TRBV6-3 and TRBJ2-7; D gene unclear. V gave up 5 bases and J gave up 5 bases, with 25 bases separating them. The CDR3 totals 17 residues. Looked up from germline, CDR1 is MNHEY and CDR2 is SVGEGT. In DNA, the CDR3 is TGTGCCAGCAGTCCATCCCCCCACATGGTACGAAATCACGAGCAGTACTTC. It specifies CASSPSPHMVRNHEQYF.